One and the same sample provided the 22 T cell receptor beta chains below, sequenced in a study of CD8 T cells in Susac syndrome. A quantity of 0.5 to 1 ug RNA underwent reverse transcription using random hexamers. TCRdb called the immunoSEQ multiplex PCR reads again in MiXCR, with one record for every CDR3 protein. The table records about 69,000 distinct CDR3 sequences, around 93% of them present only once. Sequenced: CD8+ T cells from PBMCs. Receptors were obtained from a human donor in good health.

CDR3 DNA sequence: TGTGCCAGCAGTTCCGTGTGGGGAACCAGGGACGAGCAGTACGTC. Translation gives CASSSVWGTRDEQYV. The chain carries TRBV28 and TRBJ2-7, with D possibly being TRBD1 (5 bases). The CDR3 length is 15 residues. Germline V lookup: CDR1 MDHEN, CDR2 SYDVKM. Trimming cost V 4 bases and J 5 bases, with 18 bases left between them.

In this sample, this clonotype turned up once. This chain uses TRBV12-3 or TRBV12-4 with TRBJ1-6; the match to TRBD1 covers 9 bases. The length of the CDR3 is 14 residues. V gave up 3 bases and J gave up 10 bases; unmatched junction bases: 4. The CDR3 sequence is CASSFGQGNSPLHF. DNA of the CDR3: TGTGCCAGCAGTTTCGGACAGGGGAACTCACCCCTCCACTTT.

This chain links TRBV29-1 with TRBJ2-7; D unresolved. CDR1 and CDR2 (germline): SQVTM, ANQGSEA. This CDR3 region has 10 residues. Trimming removed 4 bases at V and 3 bases at J, with 4 bases between. In nucleotides, the CDR3 is TGCAGCGTTGTAGGCTACGAGCAGTACTTC. Residues: CSVVGYEQYF.

V usage is TRBV10-2 and J usage is TRBJ2-7, with D tentatively TRBD2 (6 bases). Germline lookup yields CDR1 WSHSY and CDR2 SAAADI. Trimming pared 3 bases from V and 1 base from J, leaving 16 bases between. The CDR3 loop spans 16 amino acids. The CDR3 region is CASSDIMAGRSYEQYF. CDR3 DNA: TGCGCCAGCAGTGATATAATGGCAGGGAGGTCCTACGAGCAGTACTTC.

V gene TRBV6-5 combines with J gene TRBJ1-2; D possibly corresponds to TRBD1 (5 bases). Trimming took 8 bases from V and 7 from J, leaving 11 bases between them. The CDR3 consists of 11 residues. Germline lookup yields CDR1 MNHEY and CDR2 SVGAGI. CDR3 sequence: CASLGEGGYTF. CDR3 nucleotide sequence: TGTGCCAGCCTAGGGGAGGGTGGCTACACCTTC.

This chain links TRBV6-2 or TRBV6-3 with TRBJ2-5, with D perhaps TRBD1 (6 bases). V was pared by 6 bases and J by 1 base, with 15 bases between. CDR1 and CDR2 (germline): MNHEY, SVGEGT. The CDR3 is 15 amino acids. The DNA for the CDR3 is TGTGCCAGCAGCTGGACTGGGACACCCCAAGAGACCCAGTACTTC. Its protein product is CASSWTGTPQETQYF.

V gene TRBV28 combines with J gene TRBJ1-3; 7 bases line up with TRBD1. The CDR3 is 16 residues long. Per germline, CDR1 MDHEN and CDR2 SYDVKM. V gave up 4 bases and J gave up 0 bases; unmatched junction bases: 6. CDR3 sequence reads: CASSSGTVSSGNTIYF. The CDR3 DNA is TGTGCCAGCAGTTCGGGGACAGTGAGCTCTGGAAACACCATATATTTT.

The chain uses TRBV12-3 or TRBV12-4 and TRBJ2-2; D possibly corresponds to TRBD1 (5 bases). The CDR3 runs to 13 residues. The V and J ends lost 7 bases and 3 bases respectively, with 9 bases between them. CDR3 DNA sequence: TGTGCCAGCATCAGGGTAGACACCGGGGAGCTGTTTTTT. This translates into CASIRVDTGELFF.

The CDR3: CASSATGDGYTF. The DNA of the CDR3 is TGTGCCAGCAGCGCGACAGGGGATGGCTACACCTTC. The V gene is TRBV7-9, the J gene TRBJ1-2; 8 bases agree with TRBD1. This CDR3 is built from 12 residues. Germline trimming cut 5 bases from V and 6 bases from J; bases unmatched to any gene: 2. The germline gives CDR1 SEHNR, CDR2 FQNEAQ (reference sequence).

The chain joins TRBV4-1 to TRBJ1-1, with D uncertain. V lost 0 bases and J 6 bases, leaving 14 bases between the germline ends. The CDR3 spans 15 residues. Germline assignment: CDR1 MGHRA and CDR2 YSYEKL. In DNA form, the CDR3 reads TGCGCCAGCAGCCAAGAGAGGATCGAGGACGCTGAAGCTTTCTTT. Residues: CASSQERIEDAEAFF.

V is TRBV6-2 or TRBV6-3 and J is TRBJ2-3; 9 nucleotides match TRBD2. V was clipped by 2 bases and J by 5 bases; unmatched bases: 5. Germline V gene lookup returns CDR1 MNHEY and CDR2 SVGEGT. The CDR3 totals 15 residues. This CDR3 is CASSYVAGGRDTQYF. CDR3 DNA: TGTGCCAGCAGTTACGTTGCGGGGGGGAGAGATACGCAGTATTTT.

The V gene is TRBV7-9, the J gene TRBJ2-5, with D possibly TRBD2 on 5 matching bases. This CDR3 comprises 13 residues. Germline V gives CDR1 SEHNR, CDR2 FQNEAQ (reference sequence). Deletions cut 5 bases from V and 5 bases from J, with 12 bases between. The CDR3 nucleotides are TGTGCCAGCAGCCTCCGGGGTTTTGAGACCCAGTACTTC. Translated, it gives CASSLRGFETQYF.

The V gene is TRBV28, the J gene TRBJ2-5, with D possibly TRBD1 on 6 matching bases. V lost 5 bases and J 5 bases, leaving 15 bases between the germline ends. This CDR3 region has 14 residues. Germline loops: CDR1 MDHEN, CDR2 SYDVKM. The DNA for the CDR3 is TGTGCCAGCAGTATACAGGGTCTTGGGGAGACCCAGTACTTC. Protein sequence: CASSIQGLGETQYF. Supplemented by reference TRBV28 and TRBJ2-5, the full variable domain reads DVKVTQSSRYLVKRTGEKVFLECVQDMDHENMFWYRQDPGLGLRLIYFSYDVKMKEKGDIPEGYSVSREKKERFSLILESASTNQTSMYLCASSIQGLGETQYFGPGTRLLVL.

The rearrangement joins TRBV7-2 to TRBJ2-2; TRBD2 matches 9 bases. This CDR3 contains 16 residues. The germline CDR1 and CDR2 sequences are SGHTA and FQGNSA. Losses at the gene ends were 2 bases for V and 6 bases for J; bases not matched to a gene: 7. In nucleotides, the CDR3 is TGTGCCAGCAGCTTAAGTGGGACTAGCTTACCCGGGGAGCTGTTTTTT. The encoded protein is CASSLSGTSLPGELFF.

The chain uses TRBV4-1 and TRBJ2-1, with TRBD1 identical over 9 bases. The germline V gene has CDR1 MGHRA and CDR2 YSYEKL. CDR3 length equals 14 residues. The J segment lost 7 bases and the V segment lost 3 bases, leaving 4 bases of the junction unmatched. The CDR3 reads CASSHGTGLNEQFF. CDR3 in DNA: TGCGCCAGCAGCCACGGGACAGGGTTGAATGAGCAGTTCTTC.

The genes are TRBV28 and TRBJ2-3, with a weak D call TRBD1 (6 bases). Germline lookup yields CDR1 MDHEN and CDR2 SYDVKM. The CDR3 runs to 14 residues. The V gene lost 2 bases and the J gene lost 8 bases, with 14 bases spanning the gap. The CDR3 DNA reads TGTGCCAGCAGTTTAGTACAGGGTACGGGTACGCAGTATTTT. Amino acids: CASSLVQGTGTQYF.

This chain connects TRBV7-3 to TRBJ2-1; 11 nucleotides align to TRBD2. V was clipped by 5 bases and J by 5 bases; unmatched bases: 2. Germline lookup yields CDR1 SGHTA and CDR2 FQGTGA. This CDR3 spans 14 amino acids. The CDR3 sequence is CASSILAGDNEQFF. In DNA form, the CDR3 reads TGTGCCAGCAGCATACTAGCGGGGGACAATGAGCAGTTCTTC.

V usage is TRBV29-1 and J usage is TRBJ2-2; D not resolved. Per the germline V gene, CDR1 is SQVTM and CDR2 is ANQGSEA. CDR3 length: 12 amino acids. V gave up 6 bases and J gave up 4 bases, with 9 bases separating them. CDR3 residues: CSVAYPTGELFF. In DNA form, the CDR3 reads TGCAGCGTCGCATACCCCACCGGGGAGCTGTTTTTT.

This chain links TRBV3-1 with TRBJ2-7, with D possibly TRBD1 on 5 matching bases. Per the germline V gene, CDR1 is LGHDT and CDR2 is YNNKEL (reference sequence). CDR3 size: 13 residues. V lost 4 bases to trimming and J lost 1 base, with 8 bases between them. The CDR3 DNA follows: TGTGCCAGCAGCCGCAGGGCGTCCTACGAGCAGTACTTC. Amino acid sequence: CASSRRASYEQYF.

The chain uses TRBV10-3 and TRBJ2-3; D is unclear. Germline loops: CDR1 ENHRY, CDR2 SYGVKD. This CDR3 spans 15 amino acids. The V end lost 3 bases, the J end lost 3 bases, and 13 bases lay between the germline ends. The CDR3 loop reads CAISDPPKGTDTQYF. CDR3 DNA: TGTGCCATCAGTGACCCCCCTAAGGGAACAGATACGCAGTATTTT.

V is TRBV7-9 and J is TRBJ2-7; the D gene is possibly TRBD2 (6 bases). Germline CDR1 and CDR2: SEHNR and FQNEAQ (reference sequence). Trimming stripped 1 base from V and 2 bases from J, with 12 bases between. The CDR3 has 15 residues. The CDR3 loop is CASSLDRDFAYEQYF. CDR3 nucleotide sequence: TGTGCCAGCAGCTTAGATAGGGACTTTGCCTACGAGCAGTACTTC.

V usage is TRBV19 and J usage is TRBJ2-7, with TRBD2 matching over 12 bases. Germline lookup yields CDR1 LNHDA and CDR2 SQIVND (reference sequence). There are 16 residues in the CDR3. The ends lost 3 bases at V and 7 bases at J; junction bases unmatched: 10. The CDR3, as DNA: TGTGCCAGTAGTATGTTTCTAGCGGGGGGGCCGGGGGAGCAGTACTTC. Protein product: CASSMFLAGGPGEQYF.